One sample yielded the 17 T cell receptor beta chains listed below, sequenced in a study of T cell responses to AZD1222 COVID-19 vaccine. Some clones are missing from TCRdb's copy, which holds only in-frame ones; the method was immunoSEQ multiplex PCR. The data hold about 130,000 clones, with 70% to 90% observed a single time. The specimen comprised peripheral blood, sampled on day 0 of AZD1222 vaccination. The origin of the receptors is an adult in good health.

V and J are TRBV5-1 and TRBJ2-1; D perhaps matches TRBD2 (5 bases). Germline-derived CDR1 and CDR2 are SGHRS and YFSETQ. V was clipped by 0 bases and J by 0 bases, with 10 bases between them. The CDR3 is made up of 16 amino acids. The CDR3 nucleotides are TGCGCCAGCAGCTTGGCCAGCGGAAGCTCCTACAATGAGCAGTTCTTC. It yields the protein CASSLASGSSYNEQFF.

The V call is TRBV13, the J call TRBJ1-1; D is unclear. Trimming pared 5 bases from V and 6 bases from J, leaving 16 bases between. CDR1 and CDR2 (germline): PRHDT, FYEKMQ (reference sequence). This CDR3 contains 14 residues. The CDR3 nucleotides read TGTGCCAGCAGCCTCGGACGGAGGGTGGCTGAAGCTTTCTTT. Protein sequence: CASSLGRRVAEAFF.

CDR3 DNA sequence: TGTGCCTGGAGTGTAACAGCGGGGTTCACAGATACGCAGTATTTT. Encoded protein: CAWSVTAGFTDTQYF. The V and J genes are TRBV30 and TRBJ2-3; 7 bases fit TRBD2. This CDR3 has 15 residues. V lost 0 bases, J lost 2 bases, and 5 bases stayed unmatched. The germline CDR1 and CDR2 sequences are GTSNPN and SVGIG (reference sequence). Filled out from reference TRBV30 and TRBJ2-3, the complete variable domain reads SQTIHQWPATLVQPVGSPLSLECTVEGTSNPNLYWYRQAAGRGLQLLFYSVGIGQISSEVPQNLSASRPQDRQFILSSKKLLLSDSGFYLCAWSVTAGFTDTQYFGPGTRLTVL.

This clone was detected a few times. The chain has TRBV27 and TRBJ2-2, with D possibly matching TRBD2 (6 bases). V was trimmed by 4 bases and J by 2 bases, leaving 17 bases between them. The CDR3 is 17 residues long. CDR1 is MNHEY, CDR2 SMNVEV, per germline (reference sequence). The CDR3: CASSSWRTNFNTGELFF. As DNA, the CDR3 is TGTGCCAGCAGTTCTTGGCGGACTAACTTTAACACCGGGGAGCTGTTTTTT.

V usage is TRBV7-9 and J usage is TRBJ2-7; D may correspond to TRBD1 or TRBD2 (6 bases each). Germline CDR1 reads SEHNR; CDR2 reads FQNEAQ (reference sequence). CDR3 length: 14 residues. Trimming took 1 base from V and 2 from J, leaving 9 bases between them. The CDR3 spells CASSLVGGPYEQYF. In DNA, the CDR3 is TGTGCCAGCAGCTTAGTGGGGGGCCCCTACGAGCAGTACTTC. Full variable domain (outside the CDR3, taken from reference TRBV7-9 and TRBJ2-7): DTGVSQNPRHKITKRGQNVTFRCDPISEHNRLYWYRQTLGQGPEFLTYFQNEAQLEKSRLLSDRFSAERPKGSFSTLEIQRTEQGDSAMYLCASSLVGGPYEQYFGPGTRLTVT.

The rearrangement links TRBV11-3 to TRBJ1-2; D unclear. Germline V lookup: CDR1 SGHNT, CDR2 YENEEA. The length of the CDR3 is 12 residues. V was shortened by 7 bases and J by 3 bases, with 9 bases between the two germline ends. CDR3 residues: CASTREDYGYTF. The CDR3 DNA reads TGTGCCAGCACCCGGGAAGACTATGGCTACACCTTC.

This clone was seen just once. The chain uses TRBV6-5 and TRBJ1-1; TRBD1 is a possible D gene (5 bases). This CDR3 contains 13 residues. The V end lost 8 bases, the J end lost 6 bases, and 16 bases lay between the germline ends. CDR1 MNHEY and CDR2 SVGAGI come from the germline V gene. The CDR3 DNA reads TGTGCCAGCCATCGAGGCCAGGGCTCTGAAGCTTTCTTT. Its translation is CASHRGQGSEAFF.

V usage is TRBV5-4 and J usage is TRBJ2-7, with TRBD1 matching 8 bases. With V trimmed by 4 bases and J by 7 bases, 10 bases remained unmatched. CDR3 size: 14 residues. Per germline, CDR1 SGHNT and CDR2 YYREEE (reference sequence). CDR3 sequence: CASSRKGQENEQYF. In DNA, the CDR3 is TGTGCCAGCAGCAGGAAGGGACAGGAGAATGAGCAGTACTTC.

V gene TRBV10-3 combines with J gene TRBJ2-1, with 9 bases aligning to TRBD1. The V gene end was trimmed by 0 bases and the J gene end by 1 base; junction bases not matched to a gene: 4. CDR3 size: 17 residues. CDR1 is ENHRY and CDR2 is SYGVKD in the germline V gene. The CDR3 bases are TGTGCCATCAGTGAGTCACAGGGGGCTCAATCCTACAATGAGCAGTTCTTC. It encodes CAISESQGAQSYNEQFF.

J is TRBJ1-5 and V is TRBV3-1 (or the pseudogene TRBV3-2); the match to TRBD1 covers 7 bases. CDR3 size: 16 residues. Per the germline V gene, CDR1 is LGHDT and CDR2 is YNNKEL (reference sequence). The trim removed 4 bases at V and 0 bases at J, leaving 6 bases unmatched. The CDR3 protein is CASSLWTGGSNQPQHF. The CDR3 bases are TGTGCCAGCAGCCTGTGGACAGGTGGTAGCAATCAGCCCCAGCATTTT.

This chain connects TRBV11-2 to TRBJ2-1; D call uncertain. Germline V lookup: CDR1 SGHAT, CDR2 FQNNGV. The CDR3 runs to 15 residues. The germline V and J ends were trimmed by 2 bases and 0 bases, with 8 bases remaining between them. Here the CDR3 reads CASSLLRSSYNEQFF. The CDR3 DNA sequence: TGTGCCAGCAGCTTACTGCGGAGCTCCTACAATGAGCAGTTCTTC.

V usage is TRBV7-3 and J usage is TRBJ1-2, with a possible D match to TRBD1 (6 bases). The germline V and J ends were trimmed by 8 bases and 5 bases, with 21 bases remaining between them. The CDR3 contains 15 residues. Germline V lookup: CDR1 SGHTA, CDR2 FQGTGA. The CDR3 reads CASRGGVGAQYGYTF. The CDR3 DNA reads TGTGCCAGCCGCGGTGGGGTGGGGGCCCAATATGGCTACACCTTC.

V gene TRBV10-3 combines with J gene TRBJ1-2; 8 bases map to TRBD1. CDR1 is ENHRY, CDR2 SYGVKD, per germline. The V gene end was trimmed by 3 bases and the J gene end by 4 bases; junction bases not matched to a gene: 4. The CDR3 consists of 14 residues. Written as DNA, the CDR3 is TGTGCCATCAGTGATTCAGGGGGCGGCTATGGCTACACCTTC. This sequence encodes CAISDSGGGYGYTF.

The chain joins TRBV3-1 (or the pseudogene TRBV3-2) to TRBJ1-2; 8 bases agree with TRBD1. This CDR3 region has 13 residues. V gave up 2 bases and J gave up 8 bases; unmatched junction bases: 4. CDR1 and CDR2 (germline): LGHDT, YNNKEL (reference sequence). DNA for the CDR3: TGTGCCAGCAGCCAAATGCAGGGGGCCGGCTACACCTTC. It specifies CASSQMQGAGYTF.

The rearrangement joins TRBV9 to TRBJ1-2; D not certain. The ends were cut back, 0 bases at V and 7 bases at J, with 13 bases in the middle. The CDR3 is made up of 14 amino acids. Per germline, CDR1 SGDLS and CDR2 YYNGEE. As DNA, the CDR3 is TGTGCCAGCAGCGTAGCTACCATTCCTGGTGGCTACACCTTC. Its translation is CASSVATIPGGYTF. Supplemented by reference TRBV9 and TRBJ1-2, the full variable domain reads DSGVTQTPKHLITATGQRVTLRCSPRSGDLSVYWYQQSLDQGLQFLIQYYNGEERAKGNILERFSAQQFPDLHSELNLSSLELGDSALYFCASSVATIPGGYTFGSGTRLTVV.

The V and J genes are TRBV28 and TRBJ1-1; tentative D call: TRBD1 (5 bases). Trimming took off 2 bases at V and 2 bases at J, with 12 bases between the two ends. The germline CDR1 and CDR2 sequences are MDHEN and SYDVKM. The CDR3 sequence is 15 residues long. This CDR3 is CASSLRGVINTEAFF. The DNA of the CDR3 is TGTGCCAGCAGTTTAAGAGGGGTAATTAACACTGAAGCTTTCTTT. The entire variable domain, with the rest obtained from reference TRBV28 and TRBJ1-1, is as follows: DVKVTQSSRYLVKRTGEKVFLECVQDMDHENMFWYRQDPGLGLRLIYFSYDVKMKEKGDIPEGYSVSREKKERFSLILESASTNQTSMYLCASSLRGVINTEAFFGQGTRLTVV.

This chain connects TRBV4-1 to TRBJ2-5, with 8 bases that match TRBD1. V dropped 0 bases and J dropped 8; count of bases not matched to a gene: 8. The germline V gene encodes CDR1 MGHRA and CDR2 YSYEKL. This CDR3 contains 15 residues. The CDR3 region has the DNA TGCGCCAGCAGCCAAGACCAGGGGGCCGAGGGCACCCAGTACTTC. It yields the protein CASSQDQGAEGTQYF.